A single sample is the source of the 21 T cell receptor beta chains below, sequenced in a study of early stage breast cancer tumors. The method was immunoSEQ multiplex PCR; TCRdb's version includes in-frame clones alone and lacks a portion of them. The sample includes fewer than 2,000 clones, roughly three quarters of them seen just once. The sequenced sample consisted of normal breast tissue next to the tumor. Receptors were obtained from a person between 65 and 79 years old with breast cancer.

The chain links TRBV10-3 to TRBJ2-2, with 8 bases matching TRBD1. Germline V gene lookup returns CDR1 ENHRY and CDR2 SYGVKD. The V and J ends lost 9 bases and 1 base, in that order; junction bases with no gene match: 1. CDR3 length equals 13 residues. The CDR3 spells CAIGTGNTGELFF. The CDR3 DNA is TGTGCCATAGGGACAGGGAACACCGGGGAGCTGTTTTTT.

The chain combines TRBV7-9 with TRBJ2-4; maybe TRBD1 (6 bases). CDR1 and CDR2 from the germline V gene are SEHNR and FQNEAQ (reference sequence). V lost 0 bases and J lost 1, with 19 bases in between. This CDR3 region has 19 residues. The CDR3 spells CASSLAQGSLFTAKNIQYF. CDR3 coding DNA: TGTGCCAGCAGCTTAGCGCAGGGGTCGCTATTCACGGCCAAAAACATTCAGTACTTC.

The chain is built from TRBV2 and TRBJ2-3; D is uncertain. V was pared by 8 bases and J by 5 bases, with 14 bases between. The CDR3 is 13 amino acids. The germline V gene has CDR1 SNHLY and CDR2 FYNNEI. The CDR3 DNA reads TGTGCCAGCTACTTTTTTTCAGGAGATACGCAGTATTTT. Translating it yields CASYFFSGDTQYF.

This clone was observed a handful of times. This chain connects TRBV30 to TRBJ1-2; a weak D match, TRBD1 (5 bases). Trimming removed 1 base at V and 3 bases at J, with 9 bases between. The CDR3 sequence is 13 residues long. The germline V gene has CDR1 GTSNPN and CDR2 SVGIG (reference sequence). The CDR3 region is CAWSEGGDYGYTF. The CDR3 DNA follows: TGTGCCTGGAGTGAGGGAGGGGACTATGGCTACACCTTC.

Of note for this clone: The junction differs from germline at one of its ends, possibly a read error. The sample has other DNA sequences that encode this CDR3 too. The chain recombines TRBV6-1 with TRBJ1-2; D is unresolved. Germline-derived CDR1 and CDR2 are MNHNS and SASEGT. CDR3 length equals 13 residues. In DNA form, the CDR3 reads TGTGCCAGCAGCCCCGTATCTAACTATGGCTACACCTTT. It codes for CASSPVSNYGYTF.

This chain uses TRBV13 with TRBJ2-1; 11 bases are a match to TRBD2. V was pared by 5 bases and J by 7 bases, with 10 bases of the junction left unmatched. CDR1 and CDR2 from the germline V gene are PRHDT and FYEKMQ (reference sequence). The length of the CDR3 is 16 residues. The CDR3 DNA reads as TGTGCCAGCAGCCCCACTATAGCGGGGGGGCTGAATGAGCAGTTCTTC. Its translation is CASSPTIAGGLNEQFF.

This chain joins TRBV6-6 and TRBJ1-3; TRBD1 is a possible D gene (5 bases). The CDR3 sequence is 15 residues long. Germline lookup yields CDR1 MNHNY and CDR2 SVGAGI (reference sequence). V lost 5 bases to trimming and J lost 0 bases, with 11 bases between them. CDR3: CASSRDRTSGNTIYF. CDR3 in DNA: TGTGCCAGCAGTCGCGACAGAACCTCTGGAAACACCATATATTTT.

This chain uses TRBV7-3 with TRBJ1-1; possibly TRBD1 for D (5 bases). The CDR3 runs to 13 residues. Trimming shortened V by 5 bases and J by 2 bases, and 9 bases separated the two germline ends. Germline-derived CDR1 and CDR2 are SGHTA and FQGTGA. The CDR3 reads CASSTQDNTEAFF. CDR3 nucleotides: TGTGCCAGCAGCACACAGGACAACACTGAAGCTTTCTTT.

The chain couples TRBV5-1 to TRBJ2-1, with TRBD2 matching 13 bases. The ends lost 3 bases at V and 9 bases at J; junction bases unmatched: 6. This CDR3 has 15 amino acids. Germline V lookup: CDR1 SGHRS, CDR2 YFSETQ. CDR3 sequence: CASSYQLAGGGEQFF. As DNA, the CDR3 is TGCGCCAGCAGCTACCAACTAGCGGGGGGGGGTGAGCAGTTCTTC.

This clone has a handful of counts. The chain combines TRBV5-1 with TRBJ2-2; 7 positions match TRBD2. The CDR3 is 15 residues long. Germline lookup yields CDR1 SGHRS and CDR2 YFSETQ. After removal of 4 bases from V and 1 base from J, the junction contained 4 bases not matched to a gene. The CDR3 bases are TGCGCCAGCAGCAATGGCGGGAGGAACACCGGGGAGCTGTTTTTT. Protein product: CASSNGGRNTGELFF.

The V and J genes are TRBV9 and TRBJ1-1; D is ambiguous. CDR1 and CDR2 from the germline V gene are SGDLS and YYNGEE. V was clipped by 4 bases and J by 2 bases, with 12 bases between them. The CDR3 extends over 14 amino acids. The CDR3 bases are TGTGCCAGCAGCCCCCAACAGAGAAACACTGAAGCTTTCTTT. Translated: CASSPQQRNTEAFF.

As DNA, the CDR3 is TGTGCCAGCAGTTCCCCGGGGGCCTACGAGCAGTACTTC. Protein: CASSSPGAYEQYF. The J gene is TRBJ2-7, the V gene TRBV27, with a weak D call TRBD2 (6 bases). CDR1 is MNHEY, CDR2 SMNVEV, per germline (reference sequence). The CDR3 has 13 amino acids. The ends were cut back, 4 bases at V and 2 bases at J, with 9 bases in the middle.

The rearrangement joins TRBV5-8 to TRBJ2-7; TRBD1 matches 7 bases. Germline values: CDR1 SGHTS, CDR2 YDEGEE. Trimming at V came to 5 bases and at J to 4 bases, leaving 6 bases not matched to a gene. CDR3 length equals 13 residues. CDR3 coding DNA: TGTGCCAGCAGTGAGGGGGCTGGGTACGAGCAGTACTTC. It codes for CASSEGAGYEQYF.

This clone occurred a few times. The V gene is TRBV5-1, the J gene TRBJ2-3; TRBD2 aligns across 10 bases. Germline V gene sequence: CDR1 SGHRS, CDR2 YFSETQ. This CDR3 spans 18 amino acids. V lost 4 bases, J lost 0 bases, and 11 bases stayed unmatched. The CDR3 protein is CASSLGLAGAVSTDTQYF. CDR3 DNA sequence: TGCGCCAGCAGCCTGGGGCTAGCGGGGGCCGTGAGCACAGATACGCAGTATTTT.

The rearrangement links TRBV9 to TRBJ2-1; D remains unclear. CDR3 length equals 13 residues. The germline gives CDR1 SGDLS, CDR2 YYNGEE. Trimming removed 0 bases from V and 6 bases from J, with 7 bases in between. CDR3 loop: CASSVGTPNEQFF. The CDR3 DNA reads TGTGCCAGCAGCGTAGGCACACCCAATGAGCAGTTCTTC.

The chain carries TRBV5-1 and TRBJ2-3; the D gene is possibly TRBD2 (5 bases). The germline V gene has CDR1 SGHRS and CDR2 YFSETQ. V lost 7 bases and J 2 bases, leaving 14 bases between the germline ends. The CDR3 runs 14 residues. In DNA, the CDR3 is TGCGCCAGCCAGGCCGGGGTCCCCACAGATACGCAGTATTTT. Its translation is CASQAGVPTDTQYF.

The chain employs TRBV6-1 and TRBJ2-1; D gene ambiguous. The V end lost 5 bases, the J end lost 2 bases, and 13 bases lay between the germline ends. CDR3 size: 15 residues. Germline V CDR1 and CDR2: MNHNS, SASEGT. The CDR3: CASSQLAETYNEQFF. The CDR3 DNA is TGTGCCAGCAGTCAGTTAGCAGAGACCTACAATGAGCAGTTCTTC.

This chain connects TRBV6-4 to TRBJ2-3; 8 positions agree with TRBD1. Trimming cost V 2 bases and J 3 bases; bases outside gene matches: 1. The CDR3 loop spans 14 amino acids. Germline CDR1 reads MRHNA; CDR2 reads SNTAGT. This CDR3 reads CASSDQGATDTQYF. For the CDR3, the DNA is TGTGCCAGCAGTGACCAGGGGGCAACAGATACGCAGTATTTT.

The chain links TRBV5-4 to TRBJ2-2, with D possibly TRBD1 on 6 matching bases. Germline V gene data show CDR1 as SGHNT and CDR2 as YYREEE (reference sequence). The CDR3 has 12 amino acids. The V gene lost 4 bases and the J gene lost 7 bases, with 8 bases spanning the gap. For the CDR3, the DNA is TGTGCCAGCAGCATAGGGGGCGGGGAGCTGTTTTTT. It is translated as CASSIGGGELFF.

V gene TRBV11-2 combines with J gene TRBJ1-1; no definite D call. Germline V gene sequence: CDR1 SGHAT, CDR2 FQNNGV. Trimming removed 1 base from V and 6 bases from J, with 12 bases in between. This CDR3 contains 14 residues. The CDR3 sequence is CASSLGARVSEAFF. The CDR3 region has the DNA TGTGCCAGCAGCTTAGGGGCGCGGGTTTCTGAAGCTTTCTTT.

The chain has TRBV9 and TRBJ1-4, with unresolved D. The CDR3 length is 14 residues. Germline assignment: CDR1 SGDLS and CDR2 YYNGEE. With 0 bases removed from V and 4 bases from J, the gap between germline ends came to 7 bases. The CDR3 region has the DNA TGTGCCAGCAGCGTAGGTTCTTATAATGAAAAACTGTTTTTT. Translating it yields CASSVGSYNEKLFF. The variable domain in full, completed from reference TRBV9 and TRBJ1-4, reads DSGVTQTPKHLITATGQRVTLRCSPRSGDLSVYWYQQSLDQGLQFLIQYYNGEERAKGNILERFSAQQFPDLHSELNLSSLELGDSALYFCASSVGSYNEKLFFGSGTQLSVL.